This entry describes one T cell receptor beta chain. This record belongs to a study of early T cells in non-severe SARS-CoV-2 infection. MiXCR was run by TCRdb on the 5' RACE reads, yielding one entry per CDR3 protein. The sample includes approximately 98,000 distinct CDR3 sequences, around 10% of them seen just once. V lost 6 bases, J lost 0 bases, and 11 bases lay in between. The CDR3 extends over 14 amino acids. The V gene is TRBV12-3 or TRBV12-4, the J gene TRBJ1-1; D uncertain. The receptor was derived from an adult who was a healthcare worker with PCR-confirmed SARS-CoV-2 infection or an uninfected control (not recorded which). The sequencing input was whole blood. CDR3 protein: CASRFRLLNTEAFF. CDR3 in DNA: TGTGCCAGCAGATTTAGACTACTGAACACTGAAGCTTTCTTT.